Presented here are 6 T cell receptor beta chains from one specimen sequenced in a study of shared clonotypes between healthy human individuals. The method was immunoSEQ multiplex PCR; TCRdb's version includes in-frame clones alone and lacks a portion of them. This sample has 600,000 to 750,000 clones, with approximately 72% found just once. The sequencing sample was made of memory CD4+ T cells sorted from blood. Subset of the sample: CD45RA-negative fraction. These receptors were taken from a woman under 40 in good health.

This clone was seen more than once but under ten times. The chain couples TRBV5-5 to TRBJ2-5; D call uncertain. The CDR3 loop spans 14 amino acids. In germline, CDR1 is SGHKS, CDR2 YYEKEE (reference sequence). Trimming shortened V by 4 bases and J by 5 bases, and 15 bases separated the two germline ends. CDR3 sequence reads: CASSARATFETQYF. The CDR3 region has the DNA TGTGCCAGCAGCGCCCGGGCGACATTCGAGACCCAGTACTTC.

This chain connects TRBV6-6 to TRBJ2-4; D is possibly TRBD1 (5 bases). The CDR3 consists of 14 residues. Germline CDR1 reads MNHNY; CDR2 reads SVGAGI (reference sequence). Trimming pared 5 bases from V and 0 bases from J, leaving 8 bases between. In DNA, the CDR3 is TGTGCCAGCAGTCAGGGTTCAGCCAAAAACATTCAGTACTTC. Translated: CASSQGSAKNIQYF.

V usage is TRBV11-2 and J usage is TRBJ1-2; 7 positions agree with TRBD1. With V trimmed by 5 bases and J by 1 base, 7 bases remained unmatched. Germline loops: CDR1 SGHAT, CDR2 FQNNGV. The CDR3 runs to 15 residues. The CDR3 sequence is CASSPKGTDNYGYTF. In nucleotides, the CDR3 is TGTGCCAGCAGCCCTAAAGGGACAGATAACTATGGCTACACCTTC.

This clone was seen a few times. The CDR3 spells CASKEGATEAFF. In DNA, the CDR3 is TGTGCCAGCAAGGAGGGGGCAACTGAAGCTTTCTTT. The chain uses TRBV28 and TRBJ1-1; TRBD1 agrees at 7 bases. The CDR3 extends over 12 amino acids. Germline V gene lookup returns CDR1 MDHEN and CDR2 SYDVKM. V was clipped by 7 bases and J by 5 bases; unmatched bases: 4.

This chain links TRBV28 with TRBJ1-5; tentative D call: TRBD1 (5 bases). Germline loops: CDR1 MDHEN, CDR2 SYDVKM. The length of the CDR3 is 16 residues. V lost 7 bases, J lost 3 bases, and 19 bases lay in between. The CDR3 spells CASTRGPTLFNQPQHF. DNA for the CDR3: TGTGCCAGCACTCGGGGACCGACTCTCTTCAATCAGCCCCAGCATTTT. Full variable domain (rest looked up from reference TRBV28 and TRBJ1-5): DVKVTQSSRYLVKRTGEKVFLECVQDMDHENMFWYRQDPGLGLRLIYFSYDVKMKEKGDIPEGYSVSREKKERFSLILESASTNQTSMYLCASTRGPTLFNQPQHFGDGTRLSIL.

The chain combines TRBV28 with TRBJ2-1; 9 nucleotides align to TRBD2. This CDR3 spans 14 amino acids. Germline-derived CDR1 and CDR2 are MDHEN and SYDVKM. J gave up 6 bases and V 8 bases, and 8 bases lay outside the gene matches. This chain's CDR3 is CASLSGSDRNEQFF. CDR3 in DNA: TGTGCCAGCCTTAGCGGGAGTGATCGCAATGAGCAGTTCTTC.